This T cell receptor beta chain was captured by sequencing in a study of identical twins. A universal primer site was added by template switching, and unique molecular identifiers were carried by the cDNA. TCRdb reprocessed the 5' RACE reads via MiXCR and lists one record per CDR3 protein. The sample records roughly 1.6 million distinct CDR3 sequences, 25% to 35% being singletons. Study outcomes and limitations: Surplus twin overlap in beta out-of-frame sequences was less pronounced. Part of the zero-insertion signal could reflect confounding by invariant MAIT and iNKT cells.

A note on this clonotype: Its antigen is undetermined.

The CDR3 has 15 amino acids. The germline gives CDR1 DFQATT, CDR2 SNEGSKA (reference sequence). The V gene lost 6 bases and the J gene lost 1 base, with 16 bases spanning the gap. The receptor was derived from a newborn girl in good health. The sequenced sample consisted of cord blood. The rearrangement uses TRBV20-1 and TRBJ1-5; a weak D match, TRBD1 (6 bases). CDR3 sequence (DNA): TGCAGTGCCGCCCCCGGGACACTCAGCAATCAGCCCCAGCATTTT. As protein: CSAAPGTLSNQPQHF.